A single sample gave rise to the 15 T cell receptor beta chains below, sequenced in a study of blood T cell repertoires in COVID-19. Method: immunoSEQ multiplex PCR; TCRdb's copy keeps in-frame clones and lacks some. This sample has roughly 120,000 clones; around 89% occur once, and the top ten carry about 1%. The source material was peripheral blood. The receptors were sampled from a human donor in a cohort sampled during active COVID-19.

This chain joins TRBV9 and TRBJ2-3; D gene uncertain. Per the germline V gene, CDR1 is SGDLS and CDR2 is YYNGEE. CDR3 length: 11 amino acids. Trimming shortened V by 7 bases and J by 1 base, and 4 bases separated the two germline ends. Here the CDR3 reads CASARTDTQYF. For the CDR3, the DNA is TGTGCCAGCGCGCGCACAGATACGCAGTATTTT.

The gene calls are TRBV6-5 and TRBJ2-1, with D possibly TRBD2 on 6 matching bases. CDR3 size: 13 residues. Germline V lookup: CDR1 MNHEY, CDR2 SVGAGI. The ends were cut back, 4 bases at V and 10 bases at J, with 14 bases in the middle. The CDR3 region is CASSSTQAGEQFF. The CDR3 DNA is TGTGCCAGCAGTTCAACTCAGGCGGGAGAGCAGTTCTTC.

The chain has TRBV23-1 and TRBJ2-1; 9 bases align to TRBD1. TRBV23-1 is classed as an ORF, of uncertain function. This CDR3 region has 20 residues. V dropped 1 base and J dropped 0; count of bases not matched to a gene: 13. For the CDR3, the DNA is TGCGCCAGCAGTCAATTTACGGACAGGGGACCCCAGAGCTCCTACAATGAGCAGTTCTTC. It specifies CASSQFTDRGPQSSYNEQFF.

The gene calls are TRBV5-1 and TRBJ2-5, with 7 bases fitting TRBD2. The trim removed 4 bases at V and 4 bases at J, leaving 10 bases unmatched. This CDR3 has 15 amino acids. Germline CDR1 and CDR2: SGHRS and YFSETQ. The CDR3 sequence is CASSQRTRGGETQYF. CDR3 DNA sequence: TGCGCCAGCAGCCAACGGACTAGAGGTGGAGAGACCCAGTACTTC.

The chain links TRBV13 to TRBJ2-7, with 9 bases identical to TRBD2. The CDR3 is 16 amino acids. Germline V CDR1 and CDR2: PRHDT, FYEKMQ (reference sequence). V shed 0 bases, J shed 2 bases, and the junction held 5 bases outside the gene matches. This chain's CDR3 is CASSLGIQRGAYEQYF. The CDR3 region has the DNA TGTGCCAGCAGCTTAGGCATCCAGCGGGGGGCCTACGAGCAGTACTTC.

The J gene is TRBJ1-2, the V gene TRBV11-3; 7 bases map to TRBD1. This CDR3 region has 14 residues. The V gene's germline CDR1 is SGHNT and CDR2 YENEEA. Losses at the gene ends were 6 bases for V and 8 bases for J; bases not matched to a gene: 12. CDR3 sequence (DNA): TGTGCCAGCAGACCCGGACAGGCCCGGAGAGGCTACACCTTC. Its translation is CASRPGQARRGYTF. The whole variable domain, filled in from reference TRBV11-3 and TRBJ1-2, reads EAGVVQSPRYKIIEKKQPVAFWCNPISGHNTLYWYLQNLGQGPELLIRYENEEAVDDSQLPKDRFSAERLKGVDSTLKIQPAELGDSAVYLCASRPGQARRGYTFGSGTRLTVV.

The rearrangement uses TRBV5-1 and TRBJ2-3, with 9 positions matching TRBD2. Germline-derived CDR1 and CDR2 are SGHRS and YFSETQ. V lost 6 bases to trimming and J lost 0 bases; unmatched junction nucleotides: 8. This CDR3 has 16 amino acids. As DNA, the CDR3 is TGCGCCAGCACCCGGATAGCGGGAGAGAGCACAGATACGCAGTATTTT. Protein: CASTRIAGESTDTQYF.

This chain joins TRBV12-3 or TRBV12-4 and TRBJ1-1, with D possibly TRBD1 on 5 matching bases. V shed 5 bases and J shed 3 bases, with 10 bases lying between them. The CDR3 consists of 13 residues. CDR3 DNA sequence: TGTGCCAGCAGTCTGGGGCTCCACACTGAAGCTTTCTTT. It yields the protein CASSLGLHTEAFF.

The chain recombines TRBV5-1 with TRBJ2-5; TRBD1 matches at 8 bases. Germline assignment: CDR1 SGHRS and CDR2 YFSETQ. V lost 3 bases, J lost 4 bases, and 5 bases stayed unmatched. The CDR3 runs to 14 residues. CDR3 sequence reads: CASSYGQGLETQYF. CDR3 in DNA: TGCGCCAGCAGCTACGGACAGGGCTTAGAGACCCAGTACTTC.

The chain employs TRBV13 and TRBJ2-7, with TRBD2 matching over 8 bases. Germline-derived CDR1 and CDR2 are PRHDT and FYEKMQ (reference sequence). This CDR3 contains 14 residues. V trimming: 5 bases; J trimming: 3 bases; junction bases outside the gene matches: 6. The CDR3 loop is CASSPSGSFYEQYF. Here the CDR3 DNA reads TGTGCCAGCAGCCCGAGCGGGAGCTTCTACGAGCAGTACTTC.

The chain links TRBV10-3 to TRBJ2-1; 10 bases agree with TRBD2. The CDR3 runs to 17 residues. V was clipped by 5 bases and J by 6 bases; unmatched bases: 13. Per germline, CDR1 ENHRY and CDR2 SYGVKD. CDR3 sequence reads: CAISRASGSGGVNEQFF. The CDR3 region has the DNA TGTGCCATCAGTAGGGCTAGCGGGAGCGGGGGGGTCAATGAGCAGTTCTTC.

The genes are TRBV5-1 and TRBJ1-1, with D unresolved. The germline V gene encodes CDR1 SGHRS and CDR2 YFSETQ. Trimming took off 5 bases at V and 4 bases at J, with 9 bases between the two ends. This CDR3 contains 12 residues. Here the CDR3 DNA reads TGCGCCAGCAGGCGGGGTCCCACTGAAGCTTTCTTT. Protein: CASRRGPTEAFF.

This chain uses TRBV19 with TRBJ2-1; 7 bases agree with TRBD2. V trimming: 0 bases; J trimming: 2 bases; junction bases outside the gene matches: 4. Germline V gene sequence: CDR1 LNHDA, CDR2 SQIVND (reference sequence). There are 16 residues in the CDR3. CDR3: CASSIDGGGAYNEQFF. The CDR3 DNA is TGTGCCAGTAGTATAGACGGCGGGGGAGCCTACAATGAGCAGTTCTTC. The full variable domain, its missing parts supplied by reference TRBV19 and TRBJ2-1, is DGGITQSPKYLFRKEGQNVTLSCEQNLNHDAMYWYRQDPGQGLRLIYYSQIVNDFQKGDIAEGYSVSREKKESFPLTVTSAQKNPTAFYLCASSIDGGGAYNEQFFGPGTRLTVL.

In its sample, this clone was seen once. The chain employs TRBV11-2 and TRBJ1-1; 10 positions agree with TRBD1. CDR1 SGHAT and CDR2 FQNNGV come from the germline V gene. Trimming took 0 bases from V and 4 from J; bases not matched to a gene: 5. This CDR3 spans 16 amino acids. CDR3 nucleotide sequence: TGTGCCAGCAGCTTAGATGGCCGGGACAGGGGCACTGAAGCTTTCTTT. This translates into CASSLDGRDRGTEAFF. The entire variable domain, with the rest obtained from reference TRBV11-2 and TRBJ1-1, is as follows: EAGVAQSPRYKIIEKRQSVAFWCNPISGHATLYWYQQILGQGPKLLIQFQNNGVVDDSQLPKDRFSAERLKGVDSTLKIQPAKLEDSAVYLCASSLDGRDRGTEAFFGQGTRLTVV.

The table lists this clone with a few counts. The V gene is TRBV4-1, the J gene TRBJ1-3; the match to TRBD1 covers 9 bases. Trimming at V came to 4 bases and at J to 4 bases, leaving 5 bases not matched to a gene. In germline, CDR1 is MGHRA, CDR2 YSYEKL. The CDR3 totals 15 residues. As DNA, the CDR3 is TGCGCCAGCAGCCCGGGACAGGGTAAAGGAAACACCATATATTTT. It codes for CASSPGQGKGNTIYF.